This T cell receptor beta chain was retrieved from a study of cytomegalovirus exposure and HLA in healthy donors. General study findings and limits: A later analysis found TCR association rates differed by HLA locus, highest for DRB1 and lowest for HLA-C. Reportedly, a later analysis found an Asian-associated ancestry cluster had fewer N-insertions than the roughly 700-donor mean.

Germline CDR1 is KGHSH and CDR2 is LQKENI. V lost 3 bases and J lost 5; bases outside the gene matches: 8. This CDR3 has 16 residues. PCR primers comprised 60 Vbeta and 13 Jbeta primers. As handled by the study authors: Some 80 million unique TCR beta chains, roughly 11 million shared, were counted in a later analysis. Sequencing used immunoSEQ multiplex PCR; TCRdb keeps in-frame clones, though not all of them. D and trimming come from the DNA, and the V and J calls and clone size come from that table. The sample lists 150,000 to 200,000 clones; under 85% were seen once. In this sample, this clone turned up once. Its antigen is unidentified.

The sequenced sample was PBMCs. The chain has TRBV18 and TRBJ1-1; TRBD1 aligns across 11 bases. This clonotype was obtained from a female donor in good health and CMV-seronegative. CDR3 nucleotides: TGTGCCAGCTCACCGGGACAGGGGGGATTTGGGACTGAAGCTTTCTTT. This codes for CASSPGQGGFGTEAFF.